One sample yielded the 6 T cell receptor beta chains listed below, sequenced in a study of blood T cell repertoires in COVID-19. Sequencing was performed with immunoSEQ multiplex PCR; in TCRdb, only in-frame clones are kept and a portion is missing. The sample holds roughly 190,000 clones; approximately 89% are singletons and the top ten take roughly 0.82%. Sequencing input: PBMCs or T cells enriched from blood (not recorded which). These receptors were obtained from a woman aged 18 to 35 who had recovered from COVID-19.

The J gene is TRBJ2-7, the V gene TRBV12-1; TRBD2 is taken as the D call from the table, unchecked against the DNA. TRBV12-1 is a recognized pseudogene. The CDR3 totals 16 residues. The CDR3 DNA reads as TGTGCCAGCAGCCCGGGACTAGCGGGAGTTTTAAACGAGCAGTACTTC. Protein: CASSPGLAGVLNEQYF.

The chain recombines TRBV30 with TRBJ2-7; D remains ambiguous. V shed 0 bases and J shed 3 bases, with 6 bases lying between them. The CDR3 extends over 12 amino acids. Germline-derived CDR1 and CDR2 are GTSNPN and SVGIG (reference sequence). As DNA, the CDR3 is TGTGCCTGGAGTGTTAGAAGCTACGAGCAGTACTTC. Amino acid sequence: CAWSVRSYEQYF.

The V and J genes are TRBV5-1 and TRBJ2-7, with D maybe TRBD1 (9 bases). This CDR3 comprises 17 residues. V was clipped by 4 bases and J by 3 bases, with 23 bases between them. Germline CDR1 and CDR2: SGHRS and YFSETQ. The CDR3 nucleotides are TGCGCCAGCAGCCCCCGGGACAGGGCGGGAGGCGACTACGAGCAGTACTTC. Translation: CASSPRDRAGGDYEQYF. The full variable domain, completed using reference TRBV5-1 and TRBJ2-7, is KAGVTQTPRYLIKTRGQQVTLSCSPISGHRSVSWYQQTPGQGLQFLFEYFSETQRNKGNFPGRFSGRQFSNSRSEMNVSTLELGDSALYLCASSPRDRAGGDYEQYFGPGTRLTVT.

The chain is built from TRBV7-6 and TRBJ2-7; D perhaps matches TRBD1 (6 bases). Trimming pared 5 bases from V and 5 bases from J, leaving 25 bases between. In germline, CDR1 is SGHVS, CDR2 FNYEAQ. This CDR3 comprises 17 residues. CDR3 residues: CASSRVRGGIPNNEQYF. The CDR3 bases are TGTGCCAGCAGCCGAGTTCGAGGGGGTATCCCCAACAACGAGCAGTACTTC.

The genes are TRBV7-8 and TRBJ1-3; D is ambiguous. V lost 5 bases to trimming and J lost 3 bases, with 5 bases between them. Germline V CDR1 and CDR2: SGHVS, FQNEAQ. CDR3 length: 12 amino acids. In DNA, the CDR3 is TGTGCCAGCAGCCGTCGTGGAAACACCATATATTTT. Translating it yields CASSRRGNTIYF.

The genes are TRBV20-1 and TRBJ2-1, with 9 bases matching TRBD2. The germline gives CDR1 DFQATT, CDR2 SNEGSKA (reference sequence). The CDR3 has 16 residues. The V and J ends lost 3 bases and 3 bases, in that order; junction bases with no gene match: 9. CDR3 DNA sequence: TGCAGTGCTAGTATAGCTAGCGGGACTCTCTACAATGAGCAGTTCTTC. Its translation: CSASIASGTLYNEQFF.